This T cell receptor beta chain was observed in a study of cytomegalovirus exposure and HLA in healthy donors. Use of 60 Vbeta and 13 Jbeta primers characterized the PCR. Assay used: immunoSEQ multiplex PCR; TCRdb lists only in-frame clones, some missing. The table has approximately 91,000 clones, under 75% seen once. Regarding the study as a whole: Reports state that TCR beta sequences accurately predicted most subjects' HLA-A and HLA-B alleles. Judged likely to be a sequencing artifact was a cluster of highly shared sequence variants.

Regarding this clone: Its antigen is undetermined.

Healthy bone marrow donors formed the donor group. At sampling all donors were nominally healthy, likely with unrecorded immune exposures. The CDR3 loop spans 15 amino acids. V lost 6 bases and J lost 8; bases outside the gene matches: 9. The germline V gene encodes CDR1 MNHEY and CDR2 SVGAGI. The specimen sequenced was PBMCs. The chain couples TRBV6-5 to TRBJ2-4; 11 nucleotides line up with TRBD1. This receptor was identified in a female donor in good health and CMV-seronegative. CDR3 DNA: TGTGCCAGCAGCCCCCGGGACAGGGGGTTTCACATTCAGTACTTC. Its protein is CASSPRDRGFHIQYF.